The next 28 T cell receptor beta chains were all read from a single sample in a study of cytomegalovirus exposure and HLA in healthy donors. Researchers ran the PCR with 60 Vbeta and 13 Jbeta primers. The protocol was immunoSEQ multiplex PCR, while the TCRdb copy is restricted to in-frame clones and leaves out a portion. The repertoire holds some 110,000 clones, with about 70% as singletons. The sequenced material came from PBMCs. These receptors all stem from a man younger than 40 in good health and CMV-seronegative.

The rearrangement uses TRBV7-2 and TRBJ2-3; D gene uncertain. CDR1 is SGHTA and CDR2 is FQGNSA in the germline V gene. The CDR3 length is 12 residues. Between the trimmed V and J ends, which lost 1 base and 6 bases, there was a span of 5 bases. The CDR3 bases are TGTGCCAGCAGCTTAGGGGCTGATACGCAGTATTTT. Encoded protein: CASSLGADTQYF. Supplemented by reference TRBV7-2 and TRBJ2-3, the full variable domain reads GAGVSQSPSNKVTEKGKDVELRCDPISGHTALYWYRQSLGQGLEFLIYFQGNSAPDKSGLPSDRFSAERTGGSVSTLTIQRTQQEDSAVYLCASSLGADTQYFGPGTRLTVL.

The rearrangement uses TRBV18 and TRBJ2-1, with TRBD2 matching 15 bases. Per the germline V gene, CDR1 is KGHSH and CDR2 is LQKENI. This CDR3 region has 18 residues. The J segment lost 6 bases and the V segment lost 3 bases, leaving 9 bases of the junction unmatched. The CDR3, as DNA: TGTGCCAGCTCACCCCCCGGACTAGCGGGGGGGGTGAGCAATGAGCAGTTCTTC. Encoded protein: CASSPPGLAGGVSNEQFF.

Points on this clone: In the same sample, other DNA sequences code for this CDR3. This rearrangement joins TRBV5-1 to TRBJ2-5; 9 positions agree with TRBD1. Trimming at V came to 0 bases and at J to 4 bases, leaving 1 base not matched to a gene. The CDR3 has 14 residues. Germline values: CDR1 SGHRS, CDR2 YFSETQ. Here the CDR3 DNA reads TGCGCCAGCAGCTTGGGACAGGGGGGAGAGACCCAGTACTTC. Amino acid sequence: CASSLGQGGETQYF.

V usage is TRBV7-3 and J usage is TRBJ2-7; TRBD2 matches at 7 bases. From germline, CDR1 is SGHTA and CDR2 FQGTGA. J lost 3 bases, V lost 2 bases, and 10 bases had no gene match. The CDR3 is made up of 16 amino acids. The DNA of the CDR3 is TGTGCCAGCAGCTTAGTAACGCGGGAGCTTATCTACGAGCAGTACTTC. Its protein product is CASSLVTRELIYEQYF.

The genes are TRBV6-1 and TRBJ2-1; tentative D call: TRBD2 (6 bases). V was trimmed by 5 bases and J by 8 bases, leaving 16 bases between them. CDR1 and CDR2 from the germline V gene are MNHNS and SASEGT. The CDR3 is 14 residues long. CDR3 DNA sequence: TGTGCCAGCAGTCGGGACTGGTCTAGGGATGAGCAGTTCTTC. It is translated as CASSRDWSRDEQFF.

The chain links TRBV13 to TRBJ2-1, with TRBD2 identical over 13 bases. Germline assignment: CDR1 PRHDT and CDR2 FYEKMQ (reference sequence). CDR3 length equals 18 residues. The J segment lost 1 base and the V segment lost 4 bases, leaving 7 bases of the junction unmatched. CDR3 DNA sequence: TGTGCCAGCAGCTCCGGGACTAGCGGGAAGAGTTCCTACAATGAGCAGTTCTTC. The encoded protein is CASSSGTSGKSSYNEQFF.

V is TRBV7-2 and J is TRBJ2-2; 9 bases line up with TRBD1. V was pared by 2 bases and J by 1 base, with 8 bases of the junction left unmatched. CDR1 is SGHTA and CDR2 is FQGNSA in the germline V gene. There are 18 residues in the CDR3. The CDR3 DNA reads as TGTGCCAGCAGCTTAAGGGTGGGACAGGGCTGGAACACCGGGGAGCTGTTTTTT. It encodes CASSLRVGQGWNTGELFF.

The chain carries TRBV10-1 and TRBJ1-2, with TRBD1 identical over 8 bases. Trimming at V came to 6 bases and at J to 2 bases, leaving 2 bases not matched to a gene. This CDR3 has 13 residues. Looked up from germline, CDR1 is WNHNN and CDR2 is SYGVQD (reference sequence). As DNA, the CDR3 is TGCGCCAGCAGGGGGACAGGAAACTATGGCTACACCTTC. Protein sequence: CASRGTGNYGYTF.

The rearrangement joins TRBV7-2 to TRBJ2-7, with TRBD2 identical over 10 bases. In germline, CDR1 is SGHTA, CDR2 FQGNSA. This CDR3 has 14 residues. V trimming: 1 base; J trimming: 6 bases; junction bases outside the gene matches: 3. The CDR3 sequence is CASSLEVAGGEQYF. The CDR3, as DNA: TGTGCCAGCAGCTTAGAGGTAGCGGGAGGCGAGCAGTACTTC.

The CDR3 reads CASSLNRGSNQPQHF. The CDR3 DNA is TGTGCCAGCAGTTTAAACAGGGGAAGCAATCAGCCCCAGCATTTT. This sequence joins TRBV28 and TRBJ1-5; 7 bases are shared with TRBD1. The CDR3 runs to 15 residues. Germline V lookup: CDR1 MDHEN, CDR2 SYDVKM. The V gene end was trimmed by 2 bases and the J gene end by 1 base; junction bases not matched to a gene: 2.

The rearrangement links TRBV19 to TRBJ1-5; 8 positions match TRBD1. Germline CDR1 LNHDA, CDR2 SQIVND (reference sequence). The CDR3 runs 16 residues. V gave up 7 bases and J gave up 6 bases; unmatched junction bases: 14. Here the CDR3 reads CASTHQRQGFFQPQHF. In DNA form, the CDR3 reads TGTGCCAGTACGCACCAGAGACAGGGGTTTTTTCAGCCCCAGCATTTT.

This clone was picked up a small number of times. V usage is TRBV5-1 and J usage is TRBJ2-5; TRBD2 is a possible D gene (6 bases). The ends were cut back, 3 bases at V and 9 bases at J, with 18 bases in the middle. Germline V gene data show CDR1 as SGHRS and CDR2 as YFSETQ. The CDR3 covers 14 residues. The CDR3 sequence: CASSSGGAERAQYF. The CDR3 DNA is TGCGCCAGCAGCTCCGGGGGAGCCGAGAGGGCCCAGTACTTC.

This clone showed up just a few times. CDR3 nucleotide sequence: TGCGCCAGCAGCCAAACCACCAACTTGAACACTGAAGCTTTCTTT. This codes for CASSQTTNLNTEAFF. The chain links TRBV4-3 to TRBJ1-1, with D unclear. Germline CDR1 is LGHNA and CDR2 is YSLEER. With 2 bases removed from V and 0 bases from J, the gap between germline ends came to 10 bases. The CDR3 contains 15 residues.

A few counts support this clone. This sequence joins TRBV5-6 and TRBJ2-1; 7 positions agree with TRBD2. The J segment lost 7 bases and the V segment lost 7 bases, leaving 5 bases of the junction unmatched. Germline-derived CDR1 and CDR2 are SGHDT and YYEEEE. The CDR3 runs 12 residues. CDR3 protein: CASGGSSNEQFF. The CDR3 coding sequence is TGTGCCAGCGGCGGGAGTTCGAATGAGCAGTTCTTC.

This clone has just one count. The chain carries TRBV29-1 and TRBJ1-2, with D perhaps matching TRBD1 (5 bases). The CDR3 runs 11 residues. Trimming cost V 6 bases and J 3 bases, with 8 bases left between them. From germline, CDR1 is SQVTM and CDR2 ANQGSEA. The CDR3 sequence is CSVGGYYGYTF. In DNA, the CDR3 is TGCAGCGTGGGGGGGTACTATGGCTACACCTTC.

The chain combines TRBV5-1 with TRBJ2-3, with 8 bases fitting TRBD2. The germline V gene has CDR1 SGHRS and CDR2 YFSETQ. The CDR3 contains 16 residues. J lost 1 base, V lost 4 bases, and 8 bases had no gene match. In DNA form, the CDR3 reads TGCGCCAGCAGCCCTGCGGGGGGAATAGGCACAGATACGCAGTATTTT. Its protein is CASSPAGGIGTDTQYF.

The V gene is TRBV4-1, the J gene TRBJ2-5; 8 bases map to TRBD2. Germline CDR1 and CDR2: MGHRA and YSYEKL. The CDR3 runs to 15 residues. V lost 1 base and J lost 4; bases outside the gene matches: 5. The CDR3 is CASSQGTSNRETQYF. Here the CDR3 DNA reads TGCGCCAGCAGCCAAGGGACTAGCAATAGAGAGACCCAGTACTTC.

The genes are TRBV2 and TRBJ2-1, with 8 bases lining up with TRBD2. Trimming at V came to 8 bases and at J to 6 bases, leaving 6 bases not matched to a gene. Germline-derived CDR1 and CDR2 are SNHLY and FYNNEI. The CDR3 spans 13 residues. CDR3 sequence reads: CASDLAGFNEQFF. The CDR3 DNA reads TGTGCCAGCGACTTAGCGGGGTTCAATGAGCAGTTCTTC.

This clone was found once. The rearrangement joins TRBV9 to TRBJ1-5; no clear D gene. CDR1 is SGDLS, CDR2 YYNGEE, per germline. The ends were cut back, 3 bases at V and 4 bases at J, with 11 bases in the middle. The CDR3 length is 14 residues. The CDR3 DNA sequence: TGTGCCAGCAGCGCCGGGAAGATTAATCAGCCCCAGCATTTT. This encodes CASSAGKINQPQHF.

V and J are TRBV2 and TRBJ2-1; D call uncertain. The germline CDR1 and CDR2 sequences are SNHLY and FYNNEI. The CDR3 is made up of 11 amino acids. Trimming took off 3 bases at V and 9 bases at J, with 6 bases between the two ends. The CDR3 sequence: CASSDSIEQFF. DNA for the CDR3: TGTGCCAGCAGTGATAGCATTGAGCAGTTCTTC.

The gene calls are TRBV10-3 and TRBJ2-7; perhaps TRBD1 as D (6 bases). This CDR3 spans 15 amino acids. Trimming cost V 6 bases and J 6 bases, with 21 bases left between them. From germline, CDR1 is ENHRY and CDR2 SYGVKD. In nucleotides, the CDR3 is TGTGCCATCAGCCCCTCGAGGACAGAAACCCTCGAGCAGTACTTC. Translating it yields CAISPSRTETLEQYF.

The chain carries TRBV7-2 and TRBJ1-1; D is perhaps TRBD1 (5 bases). The CDR3 totals 14 residues. The V and J ends lost 5 bases and 4 bases respectively, with 14 bases between them. Germline assignment: CDR1 SGHTA and CDR2 FQGNSA. DNA of the CDR3: TGTGCCAGCAGCCTCCTGGGGGGGGGCACTGAAGCTTTCTTT. Amino acid sequence: CASSLLGGGTEAFF.

V is TRBV10-3 and J is TRBJ1-2; TRBD1 agrees at 7 bases. The CDR3 runs to 16 residues. V shed 5 bases and J 0 bases; nucleotides not matched to a gene: 9. The germline gives CDR1 ENHRY, CDR2 SYGVKD. CDR3 loop: CAISPGQTFTNYGYTF. CDR3 bases: TGTGCCATCAGTCCGGGACAGACATTTACTAACTATGGCTACACCTTC.

The gene calls are TRBV28 and TRBJ1-1; D possibly corresponds to TRBD1 (5 bases). Trimming removed 7 bases at V and 3 bases at J, with 15 bases between. The CDR3 is 14 residues long. Per the germline V gene, CDR1 is MDHEN and CDR2 is SYDVKM. The CDR3 bases are TGTGCCAGCACCCTGGACGGGGGGGACACTGAAGCTTTCTTT. Translating it yields CASTLDGGDTEAFF.

The rearrangement uses TRBV5-1 and TRBJ1-4; the D gene is possibly TRBD1 (5 bases). The CDR3 covers 15 residues. CDR1 and CDR2 from the germline V gene are SGHRS and YFSETQ. V shed 5 bases and J shed 4 bases, with 15 bases lying between them. DNA for the CDR3: TGCGCCAGCAGTACGGGGGGGTCTTTTAATGAAAAACTGTTTTTT. It is translated as CASSTGGSFNEKLFF.

This chain connects TRBV5-1 to TRBJ2-7, with D maybe TRBD2 (5 bases). The CDR3 sequence is 14 residues long. V lost 1 base and J lost 4, with 12 bases in between. From germline, CDR1 is SGHRS and CDR2 YFSETQ. The CDR3 sequence is CASSLSFGEYEQYF. CDR3 in DNA: TGCGCCAGCAGCTTGTCATTCGGGGAATACGAGCAGTACTTC.

The gene calls are TRBV28 and TRBJ1-2; 8 bases line up with TRBD1. V was clipped by 4 bases and J by 4 bases; unmatched bases: 8. The germline gives CDR1 MDHEN, CDR2 SYDVKM. This CDR3 has 15 amino acids. CDR3 DNA: TGTGCCAGCAGTTCTCCGACAGGGGAGGGCTATGGCTACACCTTC. Its protein product is CASSSPTGEGYGYTF.

The chain combines TRBV9 with TRBJ1-6; TRBD1 agrees at 10 bases. This CDR3 comprises 15 residues. Germline lookup yields CDR1 SGDLS and CDR2 YYNGEE. J lost 10 bases, V lost 0 bases, and 4 bases had no gene match. CDR3 coding DNA: TGTGCCAGCAGCGTAGAAGGGACAGGGGACTCACCCCTCCACTTT. Protein product: CASSVEGTGDSPLHF.